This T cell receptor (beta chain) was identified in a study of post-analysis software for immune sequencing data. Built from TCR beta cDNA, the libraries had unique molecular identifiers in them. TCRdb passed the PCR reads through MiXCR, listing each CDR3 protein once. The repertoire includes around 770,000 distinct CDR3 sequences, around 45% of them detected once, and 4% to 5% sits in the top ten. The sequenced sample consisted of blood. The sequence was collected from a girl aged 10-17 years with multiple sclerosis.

In nucleotides, the CDR3 is TGTGCCAGCAGCTTAGGACAGGGTTCGGATGGCTACACCTTC. The encoded protein is CASSLGQGSDGYTF. The V and J genes are TRBV7-9 and TRBJ1-2; TRBD1 aligns across 7 bases. Germline trimming cut 1 base from V and 6 bases from J; bases unmatched to any gene: 5. The length of the CDR3 is 14 residues. Germline V gene sequence: CDR1 SEHNR, CDR2 FQNEAQ (reference sequence).